This T cell receptor (beta chain) was captured in a study of blood T cell repertoires in COVID-19. Germline CDR1 is SGHRS and CDR2 is YFSETQ. Germline trimming cut 1 base from V and 11 bases from J; bases unmatched to any gene: 8. This CDR3 has 13 residues. This table comes from immunoSEQ multiplex PCR, and its TCRdb copy is limited to in-frame clones, with some not included. The sample shows about 180,000 clones, more than 80% of them seen only once. This chain links TRBV5-1 with TRBJ1-1; 7 bases map to TRBD1. The specimen was PBMCs or T cells enriched from blood (not recorded which). The TCR comes from a man aged 40-49 years who had recovered from COVID-19. The CDR3 loop reads CASSLLQGDRAFF. As DNA, the CDR3 is TGCGCCAGCAGCTTGCTCCAGGGGGATCGGGCTTTCTTT.